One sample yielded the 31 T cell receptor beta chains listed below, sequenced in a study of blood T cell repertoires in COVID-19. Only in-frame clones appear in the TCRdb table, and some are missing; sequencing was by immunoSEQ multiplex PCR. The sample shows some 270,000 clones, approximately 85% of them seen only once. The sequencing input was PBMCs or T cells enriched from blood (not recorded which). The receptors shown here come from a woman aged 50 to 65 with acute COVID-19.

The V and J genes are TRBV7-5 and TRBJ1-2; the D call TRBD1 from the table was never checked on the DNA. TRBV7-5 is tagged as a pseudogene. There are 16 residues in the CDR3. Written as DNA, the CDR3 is TGTGCCAGAAGCACCCGGACAGGGAGAACCTTAAATGGCTACACCTTC. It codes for CARSTRTGRTLNGYTF.

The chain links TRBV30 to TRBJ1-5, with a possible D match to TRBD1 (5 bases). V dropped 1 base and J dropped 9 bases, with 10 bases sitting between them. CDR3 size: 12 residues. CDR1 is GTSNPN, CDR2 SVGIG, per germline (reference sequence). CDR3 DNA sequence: TGTGCCTGGAGTGGGGGCCCTGGGCCCCAGCATTTT. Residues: CAWSGGPGPQHF.

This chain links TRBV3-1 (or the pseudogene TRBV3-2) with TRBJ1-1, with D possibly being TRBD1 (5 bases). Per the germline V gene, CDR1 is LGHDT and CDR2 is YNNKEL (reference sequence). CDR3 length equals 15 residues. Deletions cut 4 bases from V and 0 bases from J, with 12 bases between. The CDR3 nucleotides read TGTGCCAGCAGCCGCGGGGACCGTATGAACACTGAAGCTTTCTTT. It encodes CASSRGDRMNTEAFF.

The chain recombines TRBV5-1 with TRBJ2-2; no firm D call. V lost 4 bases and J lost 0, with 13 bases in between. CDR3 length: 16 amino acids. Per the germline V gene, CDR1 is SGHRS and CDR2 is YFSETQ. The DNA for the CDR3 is TGCGCCAGCAGCGTGCGGTACCCTTCGAACACCGGGGAGCTGTTTTTT. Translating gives CASSVRYPSNTGELFF.

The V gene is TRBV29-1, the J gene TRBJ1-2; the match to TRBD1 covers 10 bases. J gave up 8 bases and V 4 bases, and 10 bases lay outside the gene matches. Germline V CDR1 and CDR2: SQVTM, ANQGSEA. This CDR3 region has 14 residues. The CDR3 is CSVVRTGGMYGYTF. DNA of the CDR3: TGCAGCGTTGTGAGGACAGGGGGAATGTACGGCTACACCTTC.

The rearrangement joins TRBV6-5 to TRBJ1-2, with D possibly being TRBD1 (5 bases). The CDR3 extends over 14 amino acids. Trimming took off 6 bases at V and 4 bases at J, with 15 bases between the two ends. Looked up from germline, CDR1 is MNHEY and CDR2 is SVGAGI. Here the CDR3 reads CASSGQRGGYGYTF. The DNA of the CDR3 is TGTGCCAGCAGCGGACAACGAGGTGGCTATGGCTACACCTTC.

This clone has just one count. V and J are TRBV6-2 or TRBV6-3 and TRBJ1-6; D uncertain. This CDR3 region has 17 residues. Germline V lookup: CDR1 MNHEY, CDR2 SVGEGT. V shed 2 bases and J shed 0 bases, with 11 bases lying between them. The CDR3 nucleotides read TGTGCCAGCAGTTACAATGGGGAGAGCTCCTATAATTCACCCCTCCACTTT. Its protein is CASSYNGESSYNSPLHF.

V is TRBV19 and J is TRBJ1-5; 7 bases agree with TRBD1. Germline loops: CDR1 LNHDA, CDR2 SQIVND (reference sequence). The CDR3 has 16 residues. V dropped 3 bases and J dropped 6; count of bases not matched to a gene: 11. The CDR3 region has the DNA TGTGCCAGTAGTATGAGTTTACAGGGGTCGGGTCAGCCCCAGCATTTT. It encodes CASSMSLQGSGQPQHF.

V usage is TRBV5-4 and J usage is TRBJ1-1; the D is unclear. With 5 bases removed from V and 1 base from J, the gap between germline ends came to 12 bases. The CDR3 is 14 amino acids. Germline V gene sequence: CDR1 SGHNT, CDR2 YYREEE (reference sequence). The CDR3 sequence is CASRPILSNTEAFF. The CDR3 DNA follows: TGTGCCAGCAGACCCATCCTATCGAACACTGAAGCTTTCTTT.

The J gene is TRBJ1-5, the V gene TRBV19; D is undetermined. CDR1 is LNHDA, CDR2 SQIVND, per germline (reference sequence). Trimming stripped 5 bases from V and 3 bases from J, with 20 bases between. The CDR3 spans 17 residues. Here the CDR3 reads CASSPLGPGRFNQPQHF. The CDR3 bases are TGTGCCAGTAGTCCACTAGGTCCGGGAAGGTTCAATCAGCCCCAGCATTTT.

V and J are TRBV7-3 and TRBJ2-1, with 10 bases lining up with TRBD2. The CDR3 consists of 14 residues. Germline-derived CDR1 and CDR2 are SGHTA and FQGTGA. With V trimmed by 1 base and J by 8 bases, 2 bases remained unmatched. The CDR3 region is CASSLRLAGDEQFF. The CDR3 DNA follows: TGTGCCAGCAGCTTAAGGCTAGCGGGGGATGAGCAGTTCTTC.

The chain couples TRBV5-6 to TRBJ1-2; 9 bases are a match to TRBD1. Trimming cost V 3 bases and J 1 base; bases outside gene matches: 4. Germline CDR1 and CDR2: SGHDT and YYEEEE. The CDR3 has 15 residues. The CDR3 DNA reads TGTGCCAGCAGCTACCGGGACAGGGTTAACTATGGCTACACCTTC. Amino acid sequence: CASSYRDRVNYGYTF.

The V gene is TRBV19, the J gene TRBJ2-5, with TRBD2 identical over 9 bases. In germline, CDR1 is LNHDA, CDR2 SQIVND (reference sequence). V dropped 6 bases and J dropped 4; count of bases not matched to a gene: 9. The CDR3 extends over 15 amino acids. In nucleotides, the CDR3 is TGTGCCAGTAGGTTGGCGGGGGGGCTTGGAGAGACCCAGTACTTC. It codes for CASRLAGGLGETQYF.

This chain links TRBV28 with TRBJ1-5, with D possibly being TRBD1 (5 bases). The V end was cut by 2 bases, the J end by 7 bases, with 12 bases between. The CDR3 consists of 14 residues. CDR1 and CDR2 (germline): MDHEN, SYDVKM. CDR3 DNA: TGTGCCAGCAGTTTAGAAGGGTGGGGCCAGCCCCAGCATTTT. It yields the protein CASSLEGWGQPQHF. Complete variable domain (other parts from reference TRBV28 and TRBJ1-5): DVKVTQSSRYLVKRTGEKVFLECVQDMDHENMFWYRQDPGLGLRLIYFSYDVKMKEKGDIPEGYSVSREKKERFSLILESASTNQTSMYLCASSLEGWGQPQHFGDGTRLSIL.

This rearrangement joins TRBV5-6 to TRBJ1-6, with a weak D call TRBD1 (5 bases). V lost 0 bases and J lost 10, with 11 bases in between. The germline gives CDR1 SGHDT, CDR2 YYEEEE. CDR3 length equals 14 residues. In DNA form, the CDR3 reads TGTGCCAGCAGCTTGGAGGGGCCTGGGTCACCCCTCCACTTT. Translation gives CASSLEGPGSPLHF.

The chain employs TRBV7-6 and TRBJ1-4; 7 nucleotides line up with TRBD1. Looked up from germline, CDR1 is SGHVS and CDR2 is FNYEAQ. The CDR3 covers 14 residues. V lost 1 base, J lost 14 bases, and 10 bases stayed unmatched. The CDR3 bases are TGTGCCAGCAGCTTAGGACAGGGAAGGGGTTGGCTGTTTTTT. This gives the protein CASSLGQGRGWLFF.

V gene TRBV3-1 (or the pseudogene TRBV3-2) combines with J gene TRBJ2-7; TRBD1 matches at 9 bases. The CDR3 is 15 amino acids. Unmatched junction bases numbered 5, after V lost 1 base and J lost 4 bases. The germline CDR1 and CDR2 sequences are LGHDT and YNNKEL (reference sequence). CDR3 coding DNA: TGTGCCAGCAGCCAAGGGACAGGGGATGGGTACGAGCAGTACTTC. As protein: CASSQGTGDGYEQYF.

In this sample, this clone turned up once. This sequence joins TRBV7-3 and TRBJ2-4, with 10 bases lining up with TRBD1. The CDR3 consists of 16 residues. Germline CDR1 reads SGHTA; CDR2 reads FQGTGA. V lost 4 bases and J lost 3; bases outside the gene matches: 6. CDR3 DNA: TGTGCCAGCAGCTGGACCGGGACAGGGGTCAAAAACATTCAGTACTTC. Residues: CASSWTGTGVKNIQYF.

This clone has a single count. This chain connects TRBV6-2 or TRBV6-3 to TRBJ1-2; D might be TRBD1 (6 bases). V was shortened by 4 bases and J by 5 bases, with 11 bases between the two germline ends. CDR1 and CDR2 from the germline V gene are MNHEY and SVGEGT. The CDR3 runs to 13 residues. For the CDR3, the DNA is TGTGCCAGCAGTTGGGAGGGGGATTATGGCTACACCTTC. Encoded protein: CASSWEGDYGYTF.

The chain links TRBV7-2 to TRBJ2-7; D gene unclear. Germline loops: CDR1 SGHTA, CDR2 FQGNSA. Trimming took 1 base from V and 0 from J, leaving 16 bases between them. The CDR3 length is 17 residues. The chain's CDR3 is CASSLGGNGISSYEQYF. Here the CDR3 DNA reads TGTGCCAGCAGCTTAGGAGGTAACGGAATAAGCTCCTACGAGCAGTACTTC.

For the CDR3, the DNA is TGTGCCAGCAGCCCGGCGGGGGGATATGGCTACACCTTC. Protein: CASSPAGGYGYTF. The chain employs TRBV7-9 and TRBJ1-2; perhaps TRBD1 as D (5 bases). Germline V gives CDR1 SEHNR, CDR2 FQNEAQ (reference sequence). The CDR3 is 13 residues long. Trimming pared 5 bases from V and 5 bases from J, leaving 12 bases between.

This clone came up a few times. This CDR3 is CASSWGLAGTDTQYF. The DNA for the CDR3 is TGTGCCAGCAGCTGGGGACTAGCGGGGACAGATACGCAGTATTTT. The chain joins TRBV11-2 to TRBJ2-3, with TRBD2 matching over 13 bases. Trimming cost V 4 bases and J 3 bases; bases outside gene matches: 1. The CDR3 is 15 residues long. Germline CDR1 and CDR2: SGHAT and FQNNGV. Combining the CDR3 with reference TRBV11-2 and TRBJ2-3 gives the whole variable domain EAGVAQSPRYKIIEKRQSVAFWCNPISGHATLYWYQQILGQGPKLLIQFQNNGVVDDSQLPKDRFSAERLKGVDSTLKIQPAKLEDSAVYLCASSWGLAGTDTQYFGPGTRLTVL.

The CDR3: CASSREILREYEQYF. The DNA for the CDR3 is TGTGCCAGCAGTAGGGAGATCTTGAGAGAATACGAGCAGTACTTC. The chain joins TRBV6-5 to TRBJ2-7, with D possibly matching TRBD2 (5 bases). The V and J ends lost 5 bases and 4 bases respectively, with 18 bases between them. CDR1 is MNHEY and CDR2 is SVGAGI in the germline V gene. The CDR3 has 15 amino acids.

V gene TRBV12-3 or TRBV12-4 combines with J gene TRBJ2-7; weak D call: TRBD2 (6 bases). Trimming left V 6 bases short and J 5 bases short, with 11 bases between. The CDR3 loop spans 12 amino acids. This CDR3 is CASSGGLDEQYF. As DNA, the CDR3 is TGTGCCAGCAGCGGGGGACTCGACGAGCAGTACTTC.

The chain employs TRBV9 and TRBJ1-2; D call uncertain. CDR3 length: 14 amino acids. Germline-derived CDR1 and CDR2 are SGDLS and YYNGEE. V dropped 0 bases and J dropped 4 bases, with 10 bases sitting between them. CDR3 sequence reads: CASSVEAGVYGYTF. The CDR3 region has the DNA TGTGCCAGCAGCGTAGAGGCTGGAGTCTATGGCTACACCTTC.

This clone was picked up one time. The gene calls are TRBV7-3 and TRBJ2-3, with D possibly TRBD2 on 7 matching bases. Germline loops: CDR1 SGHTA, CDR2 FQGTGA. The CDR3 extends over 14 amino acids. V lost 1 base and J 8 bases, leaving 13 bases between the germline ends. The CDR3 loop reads CASSLSGGAGTQYF. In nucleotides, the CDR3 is TGTGCCAGCAGCTTAAGTGGGGGGGCCGGTACGCAGTATTTT.

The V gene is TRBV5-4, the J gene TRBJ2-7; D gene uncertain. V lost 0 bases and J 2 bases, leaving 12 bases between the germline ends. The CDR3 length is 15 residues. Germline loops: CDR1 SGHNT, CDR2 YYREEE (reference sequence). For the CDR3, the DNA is TGTGCCAGCAGCTTGGACAGCTCACATACCTACGAGCAGTACTTC. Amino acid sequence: CASSLDSSHTYEQYF.

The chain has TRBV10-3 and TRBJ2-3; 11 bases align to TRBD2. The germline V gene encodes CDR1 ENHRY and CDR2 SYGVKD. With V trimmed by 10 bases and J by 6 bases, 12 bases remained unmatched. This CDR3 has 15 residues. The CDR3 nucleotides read TGTGCCAGCTCAATAACTAGCGGGGGAGGTGATACGCAGTATTTT. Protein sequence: CASSITSGGGDTQYF.

CDR3 in amino acids: CASSSDRGPPYEQYF. The CDR3, as DNA: TGTGCCAGCAGTTCTGATAGGGGGCCCCCCTACGAGCAGTACTTC. The chain has TRBV6-5 and TRBJ2-7; 7 bases are a match to TRBD1. V dropped 4 bases and J dropped 2; count of bases not matched to a gene: 8. This CDR3 has 15 residues. Germline CDR1 MNHEY, CDR2 SVGAGI.

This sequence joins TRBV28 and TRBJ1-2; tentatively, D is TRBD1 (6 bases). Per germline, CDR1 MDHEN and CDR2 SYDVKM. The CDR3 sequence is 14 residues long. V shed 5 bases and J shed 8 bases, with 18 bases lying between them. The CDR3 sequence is CASSPDSRRGGYTF. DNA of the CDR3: TGTGCCAGCAGTCCAGACTCCCGCAGGGGCGGCTACACCTTC.

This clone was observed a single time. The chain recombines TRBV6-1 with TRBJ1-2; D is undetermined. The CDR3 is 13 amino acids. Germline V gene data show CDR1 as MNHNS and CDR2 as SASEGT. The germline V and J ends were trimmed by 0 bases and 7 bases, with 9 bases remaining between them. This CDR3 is CASSEARQSGYTF. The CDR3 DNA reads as TGTGCCAGCAGTGAAGCGCGCCAAAGTGGCTACACCTTC.